Shown below are 12 T cell receptor beta chains from a single sample sequenced in a study of shared clonotypes between healthy human individuals. TCRdb's copy holds only in-frame clones and misses some; the assay was immunoSEQ multiplex PCR. Of 1.5 million to 2.5 million clones listed, roughly 94% are singletons. CD45RO-negative CD8 cells positively selected for CCR7 made up the naive population, which excluded terminally differentiated effector memory CD45RA+ cells. Sequenced material: naive CD8+ T cells sorted from blood. Receptor source: a man in his late teens or twenties in good health.

The rearrangement links TRBV2 to TRBJ2-7; 11 bases are a match to TRBD2. The CDR3 is 15 residues long. Germline CDR1 and CDR2: SNHLY and FYNNEI. The junction had 3 bases not matched to a gene; V was cut back by 4 bases and J by 1 base. The chain's CDR3 is CASSATSGGSYEQYF. The CDR3 bases are TGTGCCAGCAGTGCCACTAGCGGGGGATCCTACGAGCAGTACTTC.

The J gene is TRBJ2-7, the V gene TRBV9; D perhaps matches TRBD2 (6 bases). CDR1 is SGDLS and CDR2 is YYNGEE in the germline V gene. V was trimmed by 3 bases and J by 1 base, leaving 14 bases between them. This CDR3 region has 15 residues. The CDR3 loop is CASSAGEGISYEQYF. The CDR3, as DNA: TGTGCCAGCAGCGCGGGGGAAGGGATTTCCTACGAGCAGTACTTC. The whole variable domain, remainder taken from reference TRBV9 and TRBJ2-7, is DSGVTQTPKHLITATGQRVTLRCSPRSGDLSVYWYQQSLDQGLQFLIQYYNGEERAKGNILERFSAQQFPDLHSELNLSSLELGDSALYFCASSAGEGISYEQYFGPGTRLTVT.

The genes are TRBV5-6 and TRBJ2-7; maybe TRBD2 (5 bases). Germline V gene data show CDR1 as SGHDT and CDR2 as YYEEEE. The V end was cut by 4 bases, the J end by 4 bases, with 12 bases between. This CDR3 spans 13 amino acids. CDR3 protein: CASSGRGIYEQYF. Here the CDR3 DNA reads TGTGCCAGCAGCGGGAGAGGGATTTACGAGCAGTACTTC.

J is TRBJ2-1 and V is TRBV6-5; unclear D gene. There are 14 residues in the CDR3. CDR1 and CDR2 (germline): MNHEY, SVGAGI. Trimming removed 0 bases at V and 6 bases at J, with 9 bases between. The CDR3 reads CASSYSWQSNEQFF. The CDR3 DNA sequence: TGTGCCAGCAGTTACTCCTGGCAATCCAATGAGCAGTTCTTC.

V is TRBV11-1 and J is TRBJ2-1; D may be TRBD2 (6 bases). V lost 1 base to trimming and J lost 0 bases, with 13 bases between them. This CDR3 is built from 17 residues. Germline CDR1 SGHAT, CDR2 FQDESV (reference sequence). The CDR3 protein is CASSLDGAGSSYNEQFF. DNA for the CDR3: TGTGCCAGCAGCTTAGATGGGGCGGGGAGCTCCTACAATGAGCAGTTCTTC.

On this clone itself: Other DNA variants within this sample encode the same CDR3. This sequence joins TRBV19 and TRBJ2-7; a possible D gene is TRBD1 (5 bases). V was clipped by 6 bases and J by 0 bases, with 9 bases between them. The CDR3 consists of 13 residues. CDR1 is LNHDA, CDR2 SQIVND, per germline (reference sequence). The CDR3: CASSPDSSYEQYF. The CDR3 DNA sequence: TGTGCCAGTAGCCCTGACAGCTCCTACGAGCAGTACTTC.

This rearrangement joins TRBV6-1 to TRBJ1-5; D is unclear. Germline values: CDR1 MNHNS, CDR2 SASEGT. This CDR3 has 15 amino acids. V was trimmed by 6 bases and J by 4 bases, leaving 16 bases between them. The CDR3 DNA follows: TGTGCCAGCAGCCCACGGGTCCTGGGTAATCAGCCCCAGCATTTT. Amino acids: CASSPRVLGNQPQHF.

V gene TRBV5-1 combines with J gene TRBJ2-5; D gene uncertain. Per germline, CDR1 SGHRS and CDR2 YFSETQ. V lost 1 base and J 2 bases, leaving 9 bases between the germline ends. This CDR3 spans 14 amino acids. CDR3: CASSLLVAQETQYF. As DNA, the CDR3 is TGCGCCAGCAGCTTGCTAGTCGCTCAAGAGACCCAGTACTTC.

This clone showed up just once. The genes are TRBV2 and TRBJ2-1, with no clear D. This CDR3 is 11 amino acids long. In germline, CDR1 is SNHLY, CDR2 FYNNEI. V lost 2 bases, J lost 9 bases, and 5 bases lay in between. The CDR3 is CASSEKPEQFF. The CDR3 coding sequence is TGTGCCAGCAGTGAAAAGCCTGAGCAGTTCTTC.

The chain carries TRBV13 and TRBJ2-5; TRBD1 agrees at 9 bases. CDR3 length: 13 residues. J gave up 5 bases and V 5 bases, and 3 bases lay outside the gene matches. The germline V gene encodes CDR1 PRHDT and CDR2 FYEKMQ (reference sequence). The CDR3 spells CASSPQGAETQYF. CDR3 sequence (DNA): TGTGCCAGCAGCCCACAGGGGGCTGAGACCCAGTACTTC.

This clone was picked up a small number of times. The V and J genes are TRBV19 and TRBJ1-1, with TRBD1 matching 10 bases. CDR1 and CDR2 from the germline V gene are LNHDA and SQIVND (reference sequence). This CDR3 has 14 amino acids. V lost 9 bases and J lost 4; bases outside the gene matches: 8. The CDR3, as DNA: TGTGCCAGCAACGACAGGGGGCCTGGCACTGAAGCTTTCTTT. Amino acid sequence: CASNDRGPGTEAFF.

This rearrangement joins TRBV7-9 to TRBJ1-1; 10 nucleotides match TRBD1. Germline CDR1 and CDR2: SEHNR and FQNEAQ (reference sequence). The CDR3 runs to 18 residues. Losses at the gene ends were 4 bases for V and 2 bases for J; bases not matched to a gene: 13. Written as DNA, the CDR3 is TGTGCCAGCAGCTCTCCGGGACAGGGGATAAGGGCTAACACTGAAGCTTTCTTT. Amino acid sequence: CASSSPGQGIRANTEAFF.